These T cell receptor beta chains were read from a single sample in a study of early T cells in non-severe SARS-CoV-2 infection. TCRdb reprocessed the 5' RACE reads via MiXCR and lists one record per CDR3 protein. The sample records tens of thousands of distinct CDR3 sequences, about an eighth being singletons. The starting material was whole blood, obtained at baseline. The receptors derive from an adult who was a healthcare worker with PCR-confirmed SARS-CoV-2 infection or an uninfected control (not recorded which). CDR3s include the opening cysteine and the closing phenylalanine or tryptophan. The order of the fields is clone size, V gene, D gene, J gene, CDR3 DNA, CDR3 protein. D genes are given only for firm matches. Clone size is stated in some rows and not others, as once, few, many or a class when expanded.

once	TRBV3-1	TRBD2	TRBJ2-2	TGTGCCAGCAGCCCCTGGACTAGCGGGGGCAACACCGGGGAGCTGTTTTTT	CASSPWTSGGNTGELFF
few	TRBV3-1	TRBD1	TRBJ1-2	TGTGCCAGCAGCCCCTCCGGGACAGGGGTACAGGGCTATGGCTACACCTTC	CASSPSGTGVQGYGYTF
many	TRBV11-2	TRBD2	TRBJ2-1	TGTGCCAGCGGACTTAGAGGACTAGCGGGAGGGGTAAGCCCTAACAATGAGCAGTTCTTC	CASGLRGLAGGVSPNNEQFF
few	TRBV7-9	NA	TRBJ1-2	TGTGCCAGCAGCTTTCTGGGGAACTATGGCTACACCTTC	CASSFLGNYGYTF
NA	TRBV10-3	NA	TRBJ2-7	TGCGCCATCAGTGGGTCCTACGAGCAGTACTTC	CAISGSYEQYF
many	TRBV7-2	NA	TRBJ2-3	TGTGCCAGCAGCTTATCCACAGATACGCAGTATTTT	CASSLSTDTQYF
many	TRBV6-4	TRBD2	TRBJ2-1	TGTGCCAGCAGACGGACTAGCGGGAGGGCCGGGTACAATGAGCAGTTCTTC	CASRRTSGRAGYNEQFF
few	TRBV6-6	NA	TRBJ2-7	TGTGCCAGCAGTCAGGGGATTCACTACGAGCAGTACTTC	CASSQGIHYEQYF
few	TRBV27	NA	TRBJ1-6	TGTGCCAGCAGTTTTCGGGGAAATAATTCACCCCTCCACTTT	CASSFRGNNSPLHF
many	TRBV11-2	NA	TRBJ2-7	TGTGCCAGCAGCTTAGTAGGCGATCGCGAGCAGTACTTC	CASSLVGDREQYF
many	TRBV7-9	TRBD1	TRBJ2-5	TGTGCCAGCAGCTTCTTGACAGGGCGGGTAGAGACCCAGTACTTC	CASSFLTGRVETQYF
NA	TRBV4-3	NA	TRBJ2-3	TGCGCCAGCAGCCAGGGGACGGAGGATACGCAGTATTTT	CASSQGTEDTQYF
few	TRBV10-3	TRBD2	TRBJ2-7	TGTGCCATCAGCCTGAGACTAGCGGGGGAACCGGGCGAGCAGTACTTC	CAISLRLAGEPGEQYF
few	TRBV9	TRBD1	TRBJ2-1	TGTGCCAGCAGCGCACAGGGGGCAGACTACAATGAGCAGTTCTTC	CASSAQGADYNEQFF
many	TRBV12-3/TRBV12-4	NA	TRBJ1-4	TGTGCCAGCAGTCCCAGGGAAGGAGATGAAAAACTGTTTTTT	CASSPREGDEKLFF
NA	TRBV12-3/TRBV12-4	NA	TRBJ2-1	TGTGCCAGCGACCAAATGATAAATGAGCAGTTCTTC	CASDQMINEQFF
few	TRBV24-1	NA	TRBJ2-1	TGTGCCACCAGTGAAGAAGGGCCCTACAATGAGCAGTTCTTC	CATSEEGPYNEQFF
NA	TRBV7-8	NA	TRBJ1-3	TGTGCCAGCAGCTTAGAGGGTTTCAGTCGTCCGGGGAACACCATATATTTT	CASSLEGFSRPGNTIYF
few	TRBV3-1	TRBD2	TRBJ2-2	TGTGCCGTCGGACTAGCGGGGGGGCCCAGCACCGGGGAGCTGTTTTTT	CAVGLAGGPSTGELFF
few	TRBV30	NA	TRBJ2-4	TGTGCCTGTTCGGGGAAAGTAGCCAAAAACATTCAGTACTTC	CACSGKVAKNIQYF
NA	TRBV7-9	NA	TRBJ2-2	TGTGCCACCACTCTGGCGGTGAACACCGGGGAGCTGTTTTTT	CATTLAVNTGELFF
NA	TRBV4-1	NA	TRBJ2-1	TGCGCCAGCAGCCAAGATACAGGGCAGTTCTCCTACAATGAGCAGTTCTTC	CASSQDTGQFSYNEQFF
NA	TRBV11-1	NA	TRBJ1-1	TGTGCCAGCAGCTTAGACAGGTACACTGAAGCTTTCTTT	CASSLDRYTEAFF
few	TRBV10-3	NA	TRBJ1-2	TGTGCCATCTTAGAGGGACTCTATGGCTACACCTTC	CAILEGLYGYTF
NA	TRBV9	TRBD2	TRBJ2-1	TGTGCCAGCAGCGTTGAGACTAGCTCTGTGAGTGAGCAGTTCTTC	CASSVETSSVSEQFF
few	TRBV18	TRBD2	TRBJ2-4	TGTGCCAGCACCAGACTAGCCCCGGACATTCAGTACTTC	CASTRLAPDIQYF
NA	TRBV7-9	NA	TRBJ1-1	TGTGCCAGCAGCCGGACACTCACTGAAGCTTTCTTT	CASSRTLTEAFF
many	TRBV2	NA	TRBJ2-2	TGTGCCAGCAGTATAATAGACGGGTCCGGGGAGCTGTTTTTT	CASSIIDGSGELFF
NA	TRBV6-6	NA	TRBJ2-5	TGTGCCAGCACCAGGGGGGTCAAGTACTTC	CASTRGVKYF
many	TRBV24-1	NA	TRBJ2-1	TGTGCCACCAGTGAAACTTACAATGAGCAGTTCTTC	CATSETYNEQFF
NA	TRBV7-9	NA	TRBJ2-3	TGTGCCAGCAGCTTAGACGGGTTTAGCACAGATACGCAGTATTTT	CASSLDGFSTDTQYF
few	TRBV18	TRBD1	TRBJ2-7	TGTGCCAGCTCACCGTCAGGGGGCAGTGCCTACGAGCAGTACTTC	CASSPSGGSAYEQYF
many	TRBV4-1	NA	TRBJ2-3	TGCGCCAGCAGCCAAGAAGGTCAGGGAGATACGCAGTATTTT	CASSQEGQGDTQYF
NA	TRBV11-2	NA	TRBJ2-2	TGTGCCAGCAGCTTATACGAGGGAGCGAACACCGGGGAGCTGTTTTTT	CASSLYEGANTGELFF
many	TRBV3-1	NA	TRBJ2-1	TGTGCCAGCAGCCAAGATAGGGTAAATGAGCAGTTCTTC	CASSQDRVNEQFF
many	TRBV12-5	TRBD2	TRBJ2-7	TGTGCTAGTGGTTCCCAGGCGGGAGCTGCCTACGAGCAGTACTTC	CASGSQAGAAYEQYF
NA	TRBV5-1	NA	TRBJ2-5	TGCGCCAGCAGCCAGACAGAGACCCAGTACTTC	CASSQTETQYF
NA	TRBV10-2	NA	TRBJ1-2	TGCGCCAGCATAGGAGACCACCACGGCTACACCTTC	CASIGDHHGYTF
many	TRBV9	TRBD2	TRBJ2-1	TGTGCCAGCAGCGGAGGGACTAGCGGGAGGGCCTACAATGAGCAGTTCTTC	CASSGGTSGRAYNEQFF
few	TRBV19	TRBD1	TRBJ1-2	TGTGCCAGTAGTATTGGGACAGGGCCCTATGGCTACACCTTC	CASSIGTGPYGYTF